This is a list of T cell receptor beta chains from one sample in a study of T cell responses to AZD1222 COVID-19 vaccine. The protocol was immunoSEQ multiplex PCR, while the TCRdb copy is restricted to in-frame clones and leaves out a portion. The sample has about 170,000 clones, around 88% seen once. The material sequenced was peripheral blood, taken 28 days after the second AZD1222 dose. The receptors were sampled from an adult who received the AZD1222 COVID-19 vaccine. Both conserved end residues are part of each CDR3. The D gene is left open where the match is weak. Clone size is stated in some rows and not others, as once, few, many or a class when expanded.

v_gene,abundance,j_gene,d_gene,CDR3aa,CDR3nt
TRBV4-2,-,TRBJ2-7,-,CASSQERAVSYEQYF,TGTGCCAGCAGCCAAGAAAGGGCCGTATCCTACGAGCAGTACTTC
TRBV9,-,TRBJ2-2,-,CASSPALRGNTGELFF,TGTGCCAGCAGCCCCGCTCTGAGGGGGAACACCGGGGAGCTGTTTTTT
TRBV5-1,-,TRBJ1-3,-,CASSPNPASSGNTIYF,TGCGCCAGCAGCCCCAACCCAGCGTCATCTGGAAACACCATATATTTT
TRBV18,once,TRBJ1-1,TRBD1,CASSPGQVPLGAFF,TGTGCCAGCTCACCGGGACAGGTTCCGCTGGGTGCTTTCTTT
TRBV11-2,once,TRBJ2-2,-,CASSPRTAGTGELFF,TGTGCCAGCAGCCCTCGGACAGCGGGCACCGGGGAGCTGTTTTTT
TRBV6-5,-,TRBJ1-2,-,CASSYDTNYGYTF,TGTGCCAGCAGTTACGACACAAACTATGGCTACACCTTC
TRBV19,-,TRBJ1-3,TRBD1,CASSRGWQGAANTIYF,TGTGCCAGTAGTAGGGGCTGGCAGGGGGCGGCCAACACCATATATTTT
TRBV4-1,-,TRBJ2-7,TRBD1,CASSQEWTGEAEQYF,TGCGCCAGCAGCCAAGAATGGACAGGGGAAGCCGAGCAGTACTTC
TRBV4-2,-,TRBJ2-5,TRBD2,CASSQGERGGGETQYF,TGTGCCAGCAGCCAAGGGGAGCGGGGGGGCGGAGAGACCCAGTACTTC
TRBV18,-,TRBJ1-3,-,CASSPHGGVGNTIYF,TGTGCCAGCTCACCCCATGGGGGAGTTGGAAACACCATATATTTT
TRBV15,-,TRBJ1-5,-,CATSRGHLSNQPQHF,TGTGCCACCAGCAGGGGACATCTTAGCAATCAGCCCCAGCATTTT
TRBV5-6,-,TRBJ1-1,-,CASSLASRPEAFF,TGTGCCAGCAGCTTGGCCTCGAGACCTGAAGCTTTCTTT
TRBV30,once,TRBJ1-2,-,CAWSVFQGFGYTF,TGTGCCTGGAGTGTATTCCAGGGGTTTGGCTACACCTTC
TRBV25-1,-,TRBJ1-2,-,CASSEPGRVYGYTF,TGTGCCAGCAGTGAACCGGGACGTGTCTATGGCTACACCTTC
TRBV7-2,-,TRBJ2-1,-,CASEGVLAPEQFF,TGTGCCAGCGAAGGAGTCTTAGCTCCTGAGCAGTTCTTC
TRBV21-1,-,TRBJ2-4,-,CASSKGNRDCKVYIQYF,TGTGCCAGCAGCAAAGGTAACAGGGATTGTAAGGTTTACATTCAGTACTTC
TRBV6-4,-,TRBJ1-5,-,CASSANTNQPQHF,TGTGCCAGCAGCGCCAATACCAATCAGCCCCAGCATTTT
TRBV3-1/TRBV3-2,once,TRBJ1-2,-,CASSQDPKTGGGYTF,TGTGCCAGCAGCCAAGATCCGAAGACAGGTGGGGGCTACACCTTC
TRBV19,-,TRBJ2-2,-,CASRAPLAVVANTGELFF,TGTGCCAGTAGGGCGCCGCTCGCGGTAGTCGCGAACACCGGGGAGCTGTTTTTT
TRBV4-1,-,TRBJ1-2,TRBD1,CASHPAPGQGVNYGYTF,TGCGCCAGCCACCCGGCCCCGGGACAGGGCGTTAACTATGGCTACACCTTC
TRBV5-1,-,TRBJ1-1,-,CASSSLDLNTEAFF,TGCGCCAGCAGCTCTCTCGACCTGAACACTGAAGCTTTCTTT
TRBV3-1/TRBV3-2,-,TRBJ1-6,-,CASSPLADSPLHF,TGTGCCAGCAGCCCCCTTGCGGATTCACCCCTCCACTTT
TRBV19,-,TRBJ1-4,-,CASSIASGANEKLFF,TGTGCCAGTAGTATCGCATCCGGAGCTAATGAAAAACTGTTTTTT
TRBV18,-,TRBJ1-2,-,CASSPGDRGPNYGYTF,TGTGCCAGCTCACCTGGAGATAGAGGGCCGAACTATGGCTACACCTTC
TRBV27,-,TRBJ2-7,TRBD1,CASSWTGGTYEQYF,TGTGCCAGCAGTTGGACAGGCGGAACCTACGAGCAGTACTTC
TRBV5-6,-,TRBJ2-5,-,CASSLGVGLETQYF,TGTGCCAGCAGCTTGGGGGTGGGGCTAGAGACCCAGTACTTC